These 31 T cell receptor beta chains were all obtained from the same sample, sequenced in a study of beta chain features in type 1 diabetes. Regarding the study as a whole: In all four CD4+ subsets, TCRB CDR3 length was significantly, moderately reduced in type 1 diabetes.

The study reverse transcribed the entire isolated RNA, so it sequenced expressed TCRB transcripts. Clones were sequenced by immunoSEQ multiplex PCR, and TCRdb holds only the in-frame ones, with some missing. This table holds roughly 700,000 clones, 13% found once. No cognate antigen is known for these TCRs. The sequenced sample consisted of naive CD4+ T cells from blood. These receptors originate from a man younger than 30 with type 1 diabetes.

This rearrangement joins TRBV5-1 to TRBJ2-1, with D uncertain. V lost 0 bases and J lost 1, with 5 bases in between. Germline assignment: CDR1 SGHRS and CDR2 YFSETQ. This CDR3 is 14 amino acids long. CDR3: CASSLGLSYNEQFF. The CDR3 coding sequence is TGCGCCAGCAGCTTGGGTCTATCCTACAATGAGCAGTTCTTC.

The chain combines TRBV4-2 with TRBJ1-2, with D possibly being TRBD1 (5 bases). Germline V gene data show CDR1 as LGHNA and CDR2 as YNFKEQ. The ends were cut back, 0 bases at V and 2 bases at J, with 13 bases in the middle. CDR3 length: 16 residues. The CDR3 loop is CASSQDWDRLNYGYTF. CDR3 nucleotides: TGTGCCAGCAGCCAAGATTGGGACCGACTCAACTATGGCTACACCTTC.

Only a few counts were recorded for this clone. This chain links TRBV7-9 with TRBJ2-7; unclear D gene. The V and J ends lost 2 bases and 2 bases respectively, with 7 bases between them. The CDR3 has 13 amino acids. Germline CDR1 is SEHNR and CDR2 is FQNEAQ (reference sequence). CDR3 sequence (DNA): TGTGCCAGCAGCTTAAAATCGGCCTACGAGCAGTACTTC. Residues: CASSLKSAYEQYF. The variable domain in full, completed from reference TRBV7-9 and TRBJ2-7, reads DTGVSQNPRHKITKRGQNVTFRCDPISEHNRLYWYRQTLGQGPEFLTYFQNEAQLEKSRLLSDRFSAERPKGSFSTLEIQRTEQGDSAMYLCASSLKSAYEQYFGPGTRLTVT.

The rearrangement joins TRBV16 to TRBJ1-1; D is unresolved. The CDR3 totals 14 residues. Germline-derived CDR1 and CDR2 are KGHSY and FQNENV. V dropped 2 bases and J dropped 1 base, with 8 bases sitting between them. The CDR3 here is CASSQNPGNTEAFF. Here the CDR3 DNA reads TGTGCCAGCAGCCAAAATCCAGGGAACACTGAAGCTTTCTTT. Based on the CDR3 plus reference TRBV16 and TRBJ1-1, the full variable domain is GEEVAQTPKHLVRGEGQKAKLYCAPIKGHSYVFWYQQVLKNEFKFLISFQNENVFDETGMPKERFSAKCLPNSPCSLEIQATKLEDSAVYFCASSQNPGNTEAFFGQGTRLTVV.

This clone was seen a handful of times. This chain uses TRBV6-4 with TRBJ2-3; 9 nucleotides line up with TRBD2. This CDR3 contains 15 residues. The junction had 3 bases not matched to a gene; V was cut back by 2 bases and J by 3 bases. Germline V gene lookup returns CDR1 MRHNA and CDR2 SNTAGT. The CDR3 bases are TGTGCCAGCAGTGACGAGCGGGGGGTTACAGATACGCAGTATTTT. It codes for CASSDERGVTDTQYF.

The V and J genes are TRBV20-1 and TRBJ1-2; D call uncertain. This CDR3 is 11 amino acids long. Germline V gene lookup returns CDR1 DFQATT and CDR2 SNEGSKA (reference sequence). Trimming cost V 4 bases and J 4 bases, with 7 bases left between them. CDR3 sequence (DNA): TGCAGTGCTAACCGATTCTATGGCTACACCTTC. Translated, it gives CSANRFYGYTF.

The chain joins TRBV29-1 to TRBJ2-1; D might be TRBD1 (6 bases). With 5 bases removed from V and 7 bases from J, the gap between germline ends came to 9 bases. The CDR3 consists of 11 residues. Germline CDR1 and CDR2: SQVTM and ANQGSEA. The CDR3: CSVQGGNEQFF. The CDR3 DNA reads TGCAGCGTTCAAGGGGGAAATGAGCAGTTCTTC.

With regard to this clone: This same CDR3 is encoded by further DNA sequences in the sample. The chain recombines TRBV30 with TRBJ1-1; D gene unclear. The CDR3 covers 11 residues. Germline loops: CDR1 GTSNPN, CDR2 SVGIG (reference sequence). V was trimmed by 3 bases and J by 4 bases, leaving 6 bases between them. The CDR3 bases are TGTGCCTGGAGCCGGGTCACTGAAGCTTTCTTT. This gives the protein CAWSRVTEAFF.

The sample holds a few counts of this clone. The chain uses TRBV19 and TRBJ2-2; TRBD2 might be the D (5 bases). This CDR3 comprises 15 residues. The germline gives CDR1 LNHDA, CDR2 SQIVND (reference sequence). The V and J ends lost 7 bases and 0 bases respectively, with 12 bases between them. The CDR3 region is CASISAAANTGELFF. The CDR3 nucleotides read TGTGCCAGTATTTCCGCAGCGGCGAACACCGGGGAGCTGTTTTTT. Using reference TRBV19 and TRBJ2-2 for the parts outside the CDR3, the full variable domain is DGGITQSPKYLFRKEGQNVTLSCEQNLNHDAMYWYRQDPGQGLRLIYYSQIVNDFQKGDIAEGYSVSREKKESFPLTVTSAQKNPTAFYLCASISAAANTGELFFGEGSRLTVL.

This clone has a handful of counts. The chain is built from TRBV7-9 and TRBJ2-7; perhaps TRBD1 as D (6 bases). The CDR3 is 14 residues long. The V gene lost 2 bases and the J gene lost 7 bases, with 15 bases spanning the gap. From germline, CDR1 is SEHNR and CDR2 FQNEAQ (reference sequence). The DNA of the CDR3 is TGTGCCAGCAGCTTAAGCGACAGGTTATTGGAGCAGTACTTC. Translating it yields CASSLSDRLLEQYF.

In its sample, this clone was seen a few times. The rearrangement joins TRBV4-1 to TRBJ1-5, with 9 bases matching TRBD1. V shed 4 bases, J shed 5 bases, and the junction held 12 bases outside the gene matches. This CDR3 spans 17 amino acids. Germline CDR1 and CDR2: MGHRA and YSYEKL. The CDR3 sequence: CASSRSGDRENDQPQHF. The CDR3 DNA follows: TGCGCCAGCAGCCGCTCCGGGGACAGGGAAAATGATCAGCCCCAGCATTTT.

This clone has just a few counts. The chain combines TRBV9 with TRBJ2-7, with D tentatively TRBD1 (6 bases). The V end lost 4 bases, the J end lost 7 bases, and 15 bases lay between the germline ends. The CDR3 consists of 13 residues. CDR1 and CDR2 (germline): SGDLS, YYNGEE. This CDR3 is CASSSHGQQEQYF. The CDR3 DNA reads TGTGCCAGCAGCTCACATGGACAGCAGGAGCAGTACTTC. The whole variable domain, filled in from reference TRBV9 and TRBJ2-7, reads DSGVTQTPKHLITATGQRVTLRCSPRSGDLSVYWYQQSLDQGLQFLIQYYNGEERAKGNILERFSAQQFPDLHSELNLSSLELGDSALYFCASSSHGQQEQYFGPGTRLTVT.

The DNA for the CDR3 is TGTGCCTGGAGCAGTGAGAATGAAAAACTGTTTTTT. Translating it yields CAWSSENEKLFF. The chain uses TRBV30 and TRBJ1-4; no clear D gene. CDR1 and CDR2 from the germline V gene are GTSNPN and SVGIG (reference sequence). The CDR3 consists of 12 residues. V lost 3 bases and J 5 bases, leaving 7 bases between the germline ends.

The rearrangement links TRBV7-9 to TRBJ2-1; 12 bases are a match to TRBD2. CDR3 size: 17 residues. CDR1 is SEHNR, CDR2 FQNEAQ, per germline (reference sequence). Trimming cost V 5 bases and J 9 bases; bases outside gene matches: 14. The CDR3 bases are TGTGCCAGCAGCCCTAGATGGGCTAGCGGGGGGGCAGTTGAGCAGTTCTTC. It specifies CASSPRWASGGAVEQFF. The full variable domain, its missing parts supplied by reference TRBV7-9 and TRBJ2-1, is DTGVSQNPRHKITKRGQNVTFRCDPISEHNRLYWYRQTLGQGPEFLTYFQNEAQLEKSRLLSDRFSAERPKGSFSTLEIQRTEQGDSAMYLCASSPRWASGGAVEQFFGPGTRLTVL.

This clone was detected a few times. The chain couples TRBV7-6 to TRBJ2-7, with 9 bases fitting TRBD1. The J segment lost 3 bases and the V segment lost 7 bases, leaving 10 bases of the junction unmatched. Germline-derived CDR1 and CDR2 are SGHVS and FNYEAQ. This CDR3 contains 15 residues. CDR3 DNA: TGTGCCAGCACCCTTGGGACAGGGCAGTTCTACGAGCAGTACTTC. As protein: CASTLGTGQFYEQYF.

This clone was observed a handful of times. The chain links TRBV18 to TRBJ2-3; either TRBD1 or TRBD2 may fit D (5 bases each). The V end was cut by 2 bases, the J end by 3 bases, with 12 bases between. The CDR3 length is 15 residues. Germline CDR1 and CDR2: KGHSH and LQKENI. The CDR3 sequence: CASSPGTALTDTQYF. In DNA, the CDR3 is TGTGCCAGCTCACCAGGGACCGCCTTGACAGATACGCAGTATTTT.

In this sample, this clone turned up a few times. The chain carries TRBV6-1 and TRBJ2-3; D not resolved. Trimming shortened V by 3 bases and J by 4 bases, and 8 bases separated the two germline ends. This CDR3 region has 13 residues. CDR1 is MNHNS and CDR2 is SASEGT in the germline V gene. The CDR3 DNA follows: TGTGCCAGCAGTGAGATGAAGGCAGATACGCAGTATTTT. It encodes CASSEMKADTQYF.

The V gene is TRBV19, the J gene TRBJ1-2; D is unclear. V lost 1 base to trimming and J lost 6 bases, with 12 bases between them. The CDR3 consists of 14 residues. Germline-derived CDR1 and CDR2 are LNHDA and SQIVND (reference sequence). CDR3 in DNA: TGTGCCAGTAGTATAGCTGTCACAGATAATGGCTACACCTTC. Its protein product is CASSIAVTDNGYTF. The variable domain in full, with the rest retrieved from reference TRBV19 and TRBJ1-2, is DGGITQSPKYLFRKEGQNVTLSCEQNLNHDAMYWYRQDPGQGLRLIYYSQIVNDFQKGDIAEGYSVSREKKESFPLTVTSAQKNPTAFYLCASSIAVTDNGYTFGSGTRLTVV.

In DNA form, the CDR3 reads TGTGCCAGCAGAGAATCCGGGACAGTTCCTAACTATGGCTACACCTTC. Translation: CASRESGTVPNYGYTF. V gene TRBV6-1 combines with J gene TRBJ1-2, with 7 bases matching TRBD1. V gave up 6 bases and J gave up 0 bases; unmatched junction bases: 10. Germline V CDR1 and CDR2: MNHNS, SASEGT. This CDR3 is built from 16 residues.

The genes are TRBV25-1 and TRBJ2-5; tentatively, D is TRBD2 (5 bases). V was pared by 4 bases and J by 7 bases, with 16 bases between. The CDR3 consists of 14 residues. Germline V CDR1 and CDR2: MGHDK, SYGVNS. CDR3 loop: CASSVPGVKWTQYF. The CDR3 DNA sequence: TGTGCCAGCAGTGTCCCCGGGGTAAAGTGGACCCAGTACTTC.

V usage is TRBV30 and J usage is TRBJ2-6; 8 bases line up with TRBD1. The V gene's germline CDR1 is GTSNPN and CDR2 SVGIG (reference sequence). Trimming took 4 bases from V and 3 from J; bases not matched to a gene: 11. CDR3 length equals 17 residues. CDR3 bases: TGTGCCTGGACCCCGGACAGGGCTCAAGGTGGGGCCAACGTCCTGACTTTC. It codes for CAWTPDRAQGGANVLTF.

This clone was counted only a few times. The same CDR3 also results from other DNA sequences found in this sample. The V call is TRBV6-4, the J call TRBJ1-5; maybe TRBD1 (5 bases). CDR1 and CDR2 from the germline V gene are MRHNA and SNTAGT. The CDR3 runs 13 residues. V gave up 2 bases and J gave up 4 bases, with 6 bases separating them. CDR3 nucleotides: TGTGCCAGCAGTGACGGGGGGAATCAGCCCCAGCATTTT. Protein: CASSDGGNQPQHF.

Details on this clone: Additional DNA sequences in this sample encode the identical CDR3. The chain links TRBV30 to TRBJ1-2; D is undetermined. Trimming left V 2 bases short and J 0 bases short, with 1 base between. The germline V gene has CDR1 GTSNPN and CDR2 SVGIG (reference sequence). The CDR3 is 11 amino acids. The CDR3 nucleotides are TGTGCCTGGAGTCCTAACTATGGCTACACCTTC. It translates to CAWSPNYGYTF.

This clone was seen only a few times. The V gene is TRBV11-2, the J gene TRBJ1-1, with 9 bases matching TRBD1. V lost 5 bases, J lost 4 bases, and 5 bases stayed unmatched. Germline V CDR1 and CDR2: SGHAT, FQNNGV. This CDR3 has 14 residues. CDR3 amino acids: CASSPRTGVTEAFF. CDR3 sequence (DNA): TGTGCCAGCAGCCCCCGGACAGGGGTCACTGAAGCTTTCTTT.

This clone appeared a few times. The chain has TRBV7-2 and TRBJ2-6, with D unresolved. This CDR3 contains 16 residues. In germline, CDR1 is SGHTA, CDR2 FQGNSA. Trimming removed 3 bases from V and 0 bases from J, with 9 bases in between. CDR3 protein: CASSFWASSGANVLTF. The CDR3 DNA reads TGTGCCAGCAGCTTTTGGGCATCCTCTGGGGCCAACGTCCTGACTTTC.

The chain links TRBV7-7 to TRBJ1-4; D unresolved. Germline lookup yields CDR1 SSHAT and CDR2 FNYEAQ (reference sequence). Trimming removed 11 bases at V and 7 bases at J, with 8 bases between. This CDR3 spans 10 amino acids. This chain's CDR3 is CAFEPEKLFF. The CDR3 DNA is TGTGCCTTCGAACCTGAAAAACTGTTTTTT.

In its sample, this clone was seen a few times. Different DNA sequences within this sample yield the same CDR3. The V and J genes are TRBV7-9 and TRBJ1-5; D is ambiguous. V was cut by 0 bases and J by 6 bases, with 3 bases left in between. The CDR3 extends over 12 amino acids. Germline V gene sequence: CDR1 SEHNR, CDR2 FQNEAQ (reference sequence). The CDR3 is CASSLAGQPQHF. Here the CDR3 DNA reads TGTGCCAGCAGCTTAGCAGGTCAGCCCCAGCATTTT. The entire variable domain, with the rest obtained from reference TRBV7-9 and TRBJ1-5, is as follows: DTGVSQNPRHKITKRGQNVTFRCDPISEHNRLYWYRQTLGQGPEFLTYFQNEAQLEKSRLLSDRFSAERPKGSFSTLEIQRTEQGDSAMYLCASSLAGQPQHFGDGTRLSIL.

This clone was seen more than once but under ten times. This chain uses TRBV6-5 with TRBJ2-7; a possible D gene is TRBD1 (5 bases). Deletions cut 5 bases from V and 1 base from J, with 12 bases between. The CDR3 consists of 14 residues. The germline CDR1 and CDR2 sequences are MNHEY and SVGAGI. In DNA form, the CDR3 reads TGTGCCAGCAGTCACAGGACGGATTCCTACGAGCAGTACTTC. It is translated as CASSHRTDSYEQYF.

CDR3 loop: CASSSLGREAFF. The DNA of the CDR3 is TGTGCCAGCAGTTCCCTAGGCCGTGAAGCTTTCTTT. V gene TRBV6-5 combines with J gene TRBJ1-1; D remains ambiguous. Trimming stripped 4 bases from V and 7 bases from J, with 10 bases between. Germline CDR1 is MNHEY and CDR2 is SVGAGI. This CDR3 region has 12 residues.

The chain is built from TRBV10-3 and TRBJ1-1; D gene ambiguous. The CDR3 is made up of 12 amino acids. Germline values: CDR1 ENHRY, CDR2 SYGVKD. Trimming took 5 bases from V and 1 from J, leaving 5 bases between them. CDR3 coding DNA: TGTGCCATCAGTCAACGGAACACTGAAGCTTTCTTT. Amino acids: CAISQRNTEAFF.

This chain links TRBV11-3 with TRBJ1-6; TRBD1 matches at 8 bases. The CDR3 covers 15 residues. Germline lookup yields CDR1 SGHNT and CDR2 YENEEA. J gave up 5 bases and V 4 bases, and 4 bases lay outside the gene matches. The chain's CDR3 is CASSYGTGDNSPLHF. CDR3 coding DNA: TGTGCCAGCAGCTATGGGACAGGTGATAATTCACCCCTCCACTTT.